This T cell receptor (beta chain) comes out of a study of T cell repertoires in cytomegalovirus infection. Study context: Indications of both CMV infection and matching HLA type were provided by public TCR beta signatures.

There are 16 residues in the CDR3. V gave up 4 bases and J gave up 0 bases, with 13 bases separating them. In germline, CDR1 is SGHVS, CDR2 FNYEAQ. TCRdb re-analysed the reads in MiXCR, keeping a single row per CDR3 protein. Altogether fewer than 550,000 distinct CDR3 sequences are present, about 26% being singletons, with the ten largest covering under 15%. This clonotype was recorded at least ten times. V is TRBV7-6 and J is TRBJ2-1, with D possibly being TRBD1 (6 bases). Sequencing was carried out using PBMCs. This clonotype originated in a human donor in good health (CMV status not recorded). Some clones in this sample may be carry-over from other donors' samples. As DNA, the CDR3 is TGTGCCAGCAGCTCACGTACAGGGAGCTCCTACAATGAGCAGTTCTTC. As protein: CASSSRTGSSYNEQFF.